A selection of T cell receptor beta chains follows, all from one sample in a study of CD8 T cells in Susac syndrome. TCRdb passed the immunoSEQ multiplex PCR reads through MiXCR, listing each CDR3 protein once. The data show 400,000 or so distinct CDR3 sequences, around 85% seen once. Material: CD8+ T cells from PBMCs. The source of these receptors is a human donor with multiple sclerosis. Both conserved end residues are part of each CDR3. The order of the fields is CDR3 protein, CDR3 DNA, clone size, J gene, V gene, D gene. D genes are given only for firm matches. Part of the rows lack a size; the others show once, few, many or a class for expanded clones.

CSARKAQGGMNTEAFF,TGCAGTGCTAGAAAGGCACAGGGGGGTATGAACACTGAAGCTTTCTTT,-,TRBJ1-1,TRBV20-1,TRBD1
CASSQAAPTGTDEQYF,TGTGCCAGCAGCCAAGCCGCCCCGACAGGGACGGACGAGCAGTACTTC,once,TRBJ2-7,TRBV3-1,TRBD1
CASSAGGRNTEAFF,TGTGCCAGCTCCGCTGGGGGAAGGAACACTGAAGCTTTCTTT,-,TRBJ1-1,TRBV12-3/TRBV12-4,-
CASGVGGATQLDEQYF,TGTGCCAGCGGGGTTGGAGGGGCGACCCAACTCGACGAGCAGTACTTC,-,TRBJ2-7,TRBV6-1,-
CASSARRQGGDNEQFF,TGTGCCAGCAGCGCACGGAGACAGGGAGGGGACAATGAGCAGTTCTTC,once,TRBJ2-1,TRBV7-8,-
CASSAGQGADEQYF,TGTGCCAGCAGCGCCGGACAGGGGGCTGACGAGCAGTACTTC,-,TRBJ2-7,TRBV5-8,TRBD1
CASSPGTEIYGYTF,TGTGCCAGCAGTCCCGGGACAGAAATATATGGCTACACCTTC,-,TRBJ1-2,TRBV6-5,TRBD1
CASSLSPLDNTQYF,TGTGCCAGCAGCCTATCCCCCTTGGATAATACGCAGTATTTT,once,TRBJ2-3,TRBV14,-
CSVFRGSSTEAFF,TGCAGCGTTTTCCGTGGTAGTAGCACTGAAGCTTTCTTT,few,TRBJ1-1,TRBV29-1,-
CASSSDRETEAFF,TGTGCCAGCAGTTCGGACAGGGAAACTGAAGCTTTCTTT,-,TRBJ1-1,TRBV27,TRBD1
CASSSWATDTQYF,TGTGCCAGCAGTAGCTGGGCCACAGATACGCAGTATTTT,-,TRBJ2-3,TRBV2,-
CSAREDAGHEQFF,TGCAGTGCTAGAGAAGACGCAGGGCATGAGCAGTTCTTC,-,TRBJ2-1,TRBV20-1,-
CASRDGASYEQYF,TGTGCCAGCCGGGACGGGGCCTCCTACGAGCAGTACTTC,-,TRBJ2-7,TRBV10-3,-
CASSYSFWTANTGELFF,TGTGCCAGCAGTTACTCGTTTTGGACAGCGAACACCGGGGAGCTGTTTTTT,-,TRBJ2-2,TRBV6-5,-
CASSPGYGPTYEQCF,TGTGCCAGCAGCCCGGGATACGGACCCACTTACGAGCAGTGCTTC,-,TRBJ2-7,TRBV11-2,-
CASSIYDSNTEAFF,TGTGCCAGTAGTATATACGACAGCAACACTGAAGCTTTCTTT,-,TRBJ1-1,TRBV19,-
CAISGADRVIGELFF,TGTGCCATATCGGGGGCAGACAGGGTGATCGGGGAGCTGTTTTTT,-,TRBJ2-2,TRBV10-3,-
CASNTGVGLAGANEQFF,TGTGCCAGCAACACCGGGGTGGGACTAGCGGGAGCCAATGAGCAGTTCTTC,-,TRBJ2-1,TRBV2,TRBD2
CAWSPGPGELFF,TGTGCCTGGAGTCCCGGGCCCGGGGAGCTGTTTTTT,-,TRBJ2-2,TRBV30,-
CASSSHSGYEQYF,TGTGCCAGCAGCTCGCATAGCGGCTACGAGCAGTACTTC,-,TRBJ2-7,TRBV7-2,-
CASSYVAQEDKNIQYF,TGTGCCAGCAGTTACGTAGCCCAAGAAGACAAAAACATTCAGTACTTC,few,TRBJ2-4,TRBV6-5,-
CSARDDRGMGETQYF,TGCAGTGCTAGAGACGACAGGGGCATGGGAGAGACCCAGTACTTC,-,TRBJ2-5,TRBV20-1,TRBD1
CASSLSGQGGSNRNTIYF,TGTGCCAGCAGTTTATCGGGACAGGGGGGAAGTAACAGAAACACCATATATTTT,-,TRBJ1-3,TRBV27,TRBD1
CASSQGQRIIFEQYF,TGCGCCAGCAGCCAAGGACAGCGAATAATCTTCGAGCAGTACTTC,-,TRBJ2-7,TRBV4-1,-
CASSIGELIYEQYF,TGTGCCAGCAGCATTGGTGAGCTTATCTACGAGCAGTACTTC,-,TRBJ2-7,TRBV27,-
CASSLRGQGLYEQYF,TGTGCCAGCAGTTTAAGGGGACAGGGACTGTACGAGCAGTACTTC,-,TRBJ2-7,TRBV27,TRBD1
CASSQTSTEAFF,TGCGCCAGCAGCCAGACATCGACTGAAGCTTTCTTT,-,TRBJ1-1,TRBV23-1,-
CASSLGLTRQRENSPLHF,TGTGCCAGCAGTTTAGGTCTAACCCGGCAGAGGGAAAATTCACCCCTCCACTTT,-,TRBJ1-6,TRBV27,-
CASSLYRGGEETQYF,TGCGCCAGCAGCCTATACAGAGGGGGGGAAGAGACCCAGTACTTC,once,TRBJ2-5,TRBV4-1,-